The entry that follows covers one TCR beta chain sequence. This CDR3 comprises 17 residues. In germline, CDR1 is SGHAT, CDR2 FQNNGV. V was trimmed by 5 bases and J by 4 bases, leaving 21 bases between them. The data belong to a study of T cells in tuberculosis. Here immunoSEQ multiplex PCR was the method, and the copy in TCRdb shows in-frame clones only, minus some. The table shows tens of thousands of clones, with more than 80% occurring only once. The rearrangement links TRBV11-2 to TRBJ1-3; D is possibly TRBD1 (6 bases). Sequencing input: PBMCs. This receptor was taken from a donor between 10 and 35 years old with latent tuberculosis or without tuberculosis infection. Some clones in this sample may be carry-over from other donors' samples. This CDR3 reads CASSPAWGLELGNTIYF. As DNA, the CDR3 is TGTGCCAGCAGCCCGGCTTGGGGGCTAGAATTAGGAAACACCATATATTTT.